The entry below gives a single T cell receptor beta chain sequence along with its context. The same CDR3 also results from other DNA sequences found in this sample. Germline V gives CDR1 SGHRS, CDR2 YFSETQ. V gave up 5 bases and J gave up 5 bases; unmatched junction bases: 3. The CDR3 contains 14 residues. This record comes from a study of blood T cell repertoires in COVID-19. Overall study context: Sites across the United States, Italy and Spain contributed samples from acute and convalescent COVID-19. PBMCs, B-cell-depleted T cells, or T cells were the source of the cDNA or gDNA that made up the material.

Per the original data handling: Nucleated cell counts were estimated from reference gene primer amplification. This table comes from immunoSEQ multiplex PCR, and its TCRdb copy is limited to in-frame clones, with some not included. V, J and clone size were drawn from that table, and D and trimming were deduced from the DNA. The top ten clones hold around 10% of a sample with 70,000 or so clones, roughly 78% of them seen once. The chain links TRBV5-1 to TRBJ1-4; 10 bases are a match to TRBD1. The sample was peripheral blood. The clonotype comes from a human donor in a cohort sampled during active COVID-19. CDR3 residues: CASSRTGGNEKLFF. CDR3 DNA sequence: TGCGCCAGCAGTCGGACAGGGGGAAATGAAAAACTGTTTTTT.